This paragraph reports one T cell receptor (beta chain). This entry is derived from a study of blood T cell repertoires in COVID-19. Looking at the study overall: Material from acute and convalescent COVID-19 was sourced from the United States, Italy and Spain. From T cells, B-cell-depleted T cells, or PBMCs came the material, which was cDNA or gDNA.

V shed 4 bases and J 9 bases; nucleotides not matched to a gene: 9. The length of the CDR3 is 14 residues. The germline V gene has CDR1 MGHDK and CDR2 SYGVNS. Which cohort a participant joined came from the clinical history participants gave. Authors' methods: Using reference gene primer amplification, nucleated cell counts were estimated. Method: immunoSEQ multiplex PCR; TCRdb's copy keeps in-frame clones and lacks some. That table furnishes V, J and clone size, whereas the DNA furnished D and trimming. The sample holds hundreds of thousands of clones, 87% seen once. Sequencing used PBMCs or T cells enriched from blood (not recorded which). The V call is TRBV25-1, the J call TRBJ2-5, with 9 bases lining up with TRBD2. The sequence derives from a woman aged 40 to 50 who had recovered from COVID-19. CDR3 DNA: TGTGCCAGCAGTGGAAAGCGGGAGGCCCGAGCCCAGTACTTC. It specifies CASSGKREARAQYF.